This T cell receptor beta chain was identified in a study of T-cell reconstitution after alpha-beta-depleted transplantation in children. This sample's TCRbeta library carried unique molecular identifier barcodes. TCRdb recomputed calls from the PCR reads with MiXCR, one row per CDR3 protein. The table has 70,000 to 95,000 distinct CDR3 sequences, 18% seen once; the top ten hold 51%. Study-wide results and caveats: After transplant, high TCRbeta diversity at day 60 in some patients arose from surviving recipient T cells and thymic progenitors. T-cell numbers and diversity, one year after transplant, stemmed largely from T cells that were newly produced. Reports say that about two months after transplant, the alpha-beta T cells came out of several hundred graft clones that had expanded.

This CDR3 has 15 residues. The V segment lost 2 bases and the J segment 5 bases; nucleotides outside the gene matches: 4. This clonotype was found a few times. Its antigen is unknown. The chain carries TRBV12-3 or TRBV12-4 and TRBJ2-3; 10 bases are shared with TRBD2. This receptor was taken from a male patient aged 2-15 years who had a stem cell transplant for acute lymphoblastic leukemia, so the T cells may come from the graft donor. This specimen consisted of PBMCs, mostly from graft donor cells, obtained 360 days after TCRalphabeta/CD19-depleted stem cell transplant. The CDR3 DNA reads TGTGCCAGCAGTTTAATGCTAGCGGGAGAAGATACGCAGTATTTT. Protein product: CASSLMLAGEDTQYF.